Below, one T cell receptor (beta chain) is given with its context. This entry comes from a study of cytomegalovirus exposure and HLA in healthy donors. PCR was performed using 60 Vbeta and 13 Jbeta primers. Libraries were prepared by immunoSEQ multiplex PCR; TCRdb keeps only in-frame clonotypes and omits some of them. The sample yields 200,000 to 250,000 clones, roughly 80% seen once. The sample comprised PBMCs. The receptor's source is a woman aged 40 to 55 in good health and CMV-seropositive.

The CDR3 loop reads CASSVVGGGSPLHF. The CDR3 DNA reads as TGTGCCAGCAGCGTAGTGGGGGGAGGTTCACCCCTCCACTTT. This chain joins TRBV9 and TRBJ1-6, with a tentative D call TRBD1 (5 bases). Per germline, CDR1 SGDLS and CDR2 YYNGEE. Trimming cost V 0 bases and J 9 bases, with 10 bases left between them. There are 14 residues in the CDR3.